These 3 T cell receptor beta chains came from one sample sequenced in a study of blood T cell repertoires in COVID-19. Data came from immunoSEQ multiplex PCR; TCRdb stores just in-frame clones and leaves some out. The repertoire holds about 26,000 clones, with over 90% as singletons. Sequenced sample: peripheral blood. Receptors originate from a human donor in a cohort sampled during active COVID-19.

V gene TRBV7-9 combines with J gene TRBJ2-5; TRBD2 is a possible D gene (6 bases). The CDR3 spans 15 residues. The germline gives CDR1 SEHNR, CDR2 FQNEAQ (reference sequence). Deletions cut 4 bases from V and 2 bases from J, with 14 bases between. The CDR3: CASSSTSYPQETQYF. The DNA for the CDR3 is TGTGCCAGCAGCTCGACTAGTTACCCTCAAGAGACCCAGTACTTC.

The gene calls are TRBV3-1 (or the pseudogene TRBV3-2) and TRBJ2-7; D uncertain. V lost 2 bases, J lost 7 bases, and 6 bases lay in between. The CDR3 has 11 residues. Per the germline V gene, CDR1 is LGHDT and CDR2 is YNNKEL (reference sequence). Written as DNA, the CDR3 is TGTGCCAGCAGCCAACGTTTGGAGCAGTACTTC. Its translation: CASSQRLEQYF.

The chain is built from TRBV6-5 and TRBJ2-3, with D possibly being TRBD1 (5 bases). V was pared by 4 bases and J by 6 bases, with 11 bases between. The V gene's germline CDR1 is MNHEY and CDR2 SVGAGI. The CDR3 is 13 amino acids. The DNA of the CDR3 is TGTGCCAGCAGTTTCCTAGGGGCGGATACGCAGTATTTT. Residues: CASSFLGADTQYF.